The 25 T cell receptor beta chains listed next were all sequenced from one sample in a study of identical twins. TCRdb processed the 5' RACE reads anew with MiXCR; each CDR3 protein has one entry. The data hold more than 600,000 distinct CDR3 sequences, with approximately 18% observed a single time. This sample was also put to use in a study of T cells expressing NK-cell markers.

The sample was PBMCs. The receptors were gathered from a woman under 30 in good health.

This chain uses TRBV5-1 with TRBJ2-4; 14 nucleotides align to TRBD2. Germline V gene lookup returns CDR1 SGHRS and CDR2 YFSETQ. The V gene end was trimmed by 1 base and the J gene end by 9 bases; junction bases not matched to a gene: 6. The CDR3 runs 16 residues. The CDR3 nucleotides read TGCGCCAGCAGCTTGCAGGGACTAGCGGGAGACGGCATTCAGTACTTC. Its translation: CASSLQGLAGDGIQYF.

This clonotype was seen more than once but under ten times. This chain joins TRBV5-1 and TRBJ2-5; no clear D gene. The CDR3 extends over 13 amino acids. CDR1 is SGHRS, CDR2 YFSETQ, per germline. V dropped 2 bases and J dropped 3 bases, with 8 bases sitting between them. This CDR3 is CASSFSNKETQYF. The CDR3 DNA sequence: TGCGCCAGCAGCTTTAGCAATAAAGAGACCCAGTACTTC.

This clonotype has just a few counts. The chain carries TRBV20-1 and TRBJ1-4; tentatively, D is TRBD1 (5 bases). With 5 bases removed from V and 8 bases from J, the gap between germline ends came to 15 bases. The V gene's germline CDR1 is DFQATT and CDR2 SNEGSKA (reference sequence). CDR3 length: 13 residues. The CDR3 here is CSAARGNNEKLFF. In DNA, the CDR3 is TGCAGTGCTGCTCGGGGGAATAACGAAAAACTGTTTTTT.

This chain uses TRBV12-3 or TRBV12-4 with TRBJ1-1; TRBD1 aligns across 8 bases. There are 15 residues in the CDR3. The V segment lost 4 bases and the J segment 5 bases; nucleotides outside the gene matches: 9. Here the CDR3 DNA reads TGTGCCAGCAGTTCCGGAGCAGGGGGCGAGACTGAAGCTTTCTTT. Amino acids: CASSSGAGGETEAFF.

This clonotype turned up a few times. The chain combines TRBV25-1 with TRBJ1-1, with D possibly TRBD1 on 5 matching bases. V lost 7 bases to trimming and J lost 2 bases, with 14 bases between them. The CDR3 has 14 residues. The germline CDR1 and CDR2 sequences are MGHDK and SYGVNS. In DNA, the CDR3 is TGTGCCAGCATAGGGGCCATAAGAAACACTGAAGCTTTCTTT. Translating it yields CASIGAIRNTEAFF.

V and J are TRBV5-6 and TRBJ2-7; a weak D match, TRBD2 (5 bases). The germline V and J ends were trimmed by 3 bases and 2 bases, with 12 bases remaining between them. The CDR3 is 14 residues long. CDR1 is SGHDT and CDR2 is YYEEEE in the germline V gene. Here the CDR3 reads CASSSVAGTYEQYF. The CDR3 nucleotides are TGTGCCAGCAGCTCCGTCGCCGGGACCTACGAGCAGTACTTC.

This clonotype appeared a few times. This chain connects TRBV3-1 to TRBJ2-7; possible D gene TRBD2, 6 bases. The CDR3 loop spans 16 amino acids. CDR1 and CDR2 from the germline V gene are LGHDT and YNNKEL (reference sequence). V was shortened by 1 base and J by 4 bases, with 17 bases between the two germline ends. This CDR3 reads CASSQGRNARGYEQYF. CDR3 DNA: TGTGCCAGCAGCCAAGGAAGAAATGCCCGGGGGTACGAGCAGTACTTC.

This chain joins TRBV27 and TRBJ2-2, with D unclear. This CDR3 comprises 14 residues. From germline, CDR1 is MNHEY and CDR2 SMNVEV (reference sequence). V lost 4 bases and J lost 7, with 13 bases in between. The CDR3 DNA reads TGTGCCAGCAGTTGGGCAAGCTTGCGCGGGGAGCTGTTTTTT. Translated: CASSWASLRGELFF.

This clonotype occurred a few times. The chain is built from TRBV11-2 and TRBJ2-7, with 7 bases that match TRBD2. The CDR3 loop spans 15 amino acids. Germline CDR1 is SGHAT and CDR2 is FQNNGV. After removal of 0 bases from V and 6 bases from J, the junction contained 8 bases not matched to a gene. The CDR3 region is CASSLEAGVNGEQYF. As DNA, the CDR3 is TGTGCCAGCAGCTTAGAGGCGGGAGTGAATGGCGAGCAGTACTTC.

This clonotype showed up many times. The CDR3 DNA reads TGCGCCAGCAGCTTGGGTAGCGGGGGGTTCGTGAACAATGAGCAGTTCTTC. Its translation is CASSLGSGGFVNNEQFF. This chain uses TRBV5-1 with TRBJ2-1; 10 nucleotides line up with TRBD2. The CDR3 length is 17 residues. Germline V gene sequence: CDR1 SGHRS, CDR2 YFSETQ. Germline trimming cut 0 bases from V and 5 bases from J; bases unmatched to any gene: 8.

This clonotype was counted a few times. The rearrangement joins TRBV27 to TRBJ2-1; possibly TRBD1 for D (6 bases). Germline CDR1 and CDR2: MNHEY and SMNVEV (reference sequence). This CDR3 has 14 residues. V lost 4 bases and J 4 bases, leaving 11 bases between the germline ends. This chain's CDR3 is CASSYRDTYNEQFF. The CDR3 DNA is TGTGCCAGCAGTTACAGGGACACGTACAATGAGCAGTTCTTC.

The chain uses TRBV7-6 and TRBJ2-1; TRBD2 agrees at 11 bases. V trimming: 5 bases; J trimming: 6 bases; junction bases outside the gene matches: 9. The CDR3 spans 16 residues. Germline V gives CDR1 SGHVS, CDR2 FNYEAQ. DNA for the CDR3: TGTGCCAGCAGCCCCTTAGGGACTAGCGGAGCCAATGAGCAGTTCTTC. Translated: CASSPLGTSGANEQFF.

This clonotype was found a few times. The chain uses TRBV12-3 or TRBV12-4 and TRBJ2-6; the D is unclear. Deletions cut 5 bases from V and 6 bases from J, with 11 bases between. This CDR3 has 14 amino acids. The CDR3 protein is CASSPKSPANVLTF. In DNA form, the CDR3 reads TGTGCCAGCAGTCCCAAGTCCCCGGCCAACGTCCTGACTTTC.

A few counts support this clonotype. This chain joins TRBV25-1 and TRBJ2-7; TRBD1 matches 10 bases. Germline assignment: CDR1 MGHDK and CDR2 SYGVNS. CDR3 length: 13 amino acids. The ends lost 6 bases at V and 5 bases at J; junction bases unmatched: 4. The CDR3 DNA is TGTGCCAGCAGAAGACAGGGGGCCAACGAGCAGTACTTC. Its translation: CASRRQGANEQYF.

CDR3 DNA sequence: TGTGCCAGCAGTTTAGTTAGGGGGAGGGAGCAGTACTTC. Its protein is CASSLVRGREQYF. The chain combines TRBV12-3 or TRBV12-4 with TRBJ2-7; D tentatively fits TRBD1 or TRBD2 (6 bases each). The CDR3 has 13 residues. The ends were cut back, 1 base at V and 7 bases at J, with 11 bases in the middle.

The V and J genes are TRBV20-1 and TRBJ1-6; 8 nucleotides line up with TRBD1. V lost 6 bases and J lost 7; bases outside the gene matches: 8. The CDR3 has 14 residues. Germline CDR1 and CDR2: DFQATT and SNEGSKA (reference sequence). CDR3 amino acids: CSATDRAGNSPLHF. Written as DNA, the CDR3 is TGCAGTGCCACGGACAGGGCGGGAAATTCACCCCTCCACTTT.

There are a few counts of this clonotype. V and J are TRBV20-1 and TRBJ1-6; 10 bases agree with TRBD1. The V segment lost 6 bases and the J segment 12 bases; nucleotides outside the gene matches: 5. In germline, CDR1 is DFQATT, CDR2 SNEGSKA (reference sequence). This CDR3 has 12 amino acids. The CDR3 coding sequence is TGCAGTGCAACGACAGGGGGCGAACCCCTCCACTTT. Translation: CSATTGGEPLHF.

This clonotype has ten or more counts. The chain joins TRBV2 to TRBJ2-2; D uncertain. Germline loops: CDR1 SNHLY, CDR2 FYNNEI. With 6 bases removed from V and 5 bases from J, the gap between germline ends came to 4 bases. The CDR3 spans 11 residues. The CDR3 DNA follows: TGTGCCAGCAGGGGGACCGGGGAGCTGTTTTTT. This sequence encodes CASRGTGELFF. Full variable domain (remainder filled in from reference TRBV2 and TRBJ2-2): EPEVTQTPSHQVTQMGQEVILRCVPISNHLYFYWYRQILGQKVEFLVSFYNNEISEKSEIFDDQFSVERPDGSNFTLKIRSTKLEDSAMYFCASRGTGELFFGEGSRLTVL.

This clonotype was seen repeatedly, ten times or more. The rearrangement links TRBV7-3 to TRBJ2-1, with D perhaps assigned TRBD1 or TRBD2 (5 bases each). This CDR3 has 14 amino acids. V was shortened by 2 bases and J by 6 bases, with 11 bases between the two germline ends. The germline V gene encodes CDR1 SGHTA and CDR2 FQGTGA. This CDR3 is CASSLSGAPNEQFF. The CDR3 DNA is TGTGCCAGCAGCTTATCCGGGGCGCCCAATGAGCAGTTCTTC.

This clonotype turned up a few times. V usage is TRBV11-2 and J usage is TRBJ2-1, with 8 bases matching TRBD2. Losses at the gene ends were 2 bases for V and 7 bases for J; bases not matched to a gene: 7. This CDR3 is built from 15 residues. Looked up from germline, CDR1 is SGHAT and CDR2 is FQNNGV. CDR3 coding DNA: TGTGCCAGCAGCTTAACGACGGGAGGGGGGAATGAGCAGTTCTTC. Its protein is CASSLTTGGGNEQFF.

V is TRBV7-6 and J is TRBJ2-1; D possibly corresponds to TRBD2 (7 bases). CDR3 length: 13 residues. The V gene's germline CDR1 is SGHVS and CDR2 FNYEAQ. V lost 5 bases and J lost 8, with 13 bases in between. CDR3 loop: CASSRRGADEQFF. Written as DNA, the CDR3 is TGTGCCAGCAGCCGACGGGGGGCCGATGAGCAGTTCTTC.

The genes are TRBV5-6 and TRBJ1-2; no definite D call. The CDR3 is 15 residues long. Trimming cost V 4 bases and J 4 bases, with 17 bases left between them. Germline V gene sequence: CDR1 SGHDT, CDR2 YYEEEE. CDR3 sequence: CASSKPAQPRYGYTF. The CDR3, as DNA: TGTGCCAGCAGCAAGCCGGCACAGCCCCGCTATGGCTACACCTTC.

This clonotype was detected a few times. The chain has TRBV12-3 or TRBV12-4 and TRBJ2-1, with 7 bases identical to TRBD2. The CDR3 extends over 12 amino acids. Trimming took 6 bases from V and 9 from J; bases not matched to a gene: 5. The CDR3 nucleotides are TGTGCCAGCAGGGTGACGGGGGGTGAGCAGTTCTTC. It translates to CASRVTGGEQFF.

The chain employs TRBV10-3 and TRBJ2-1, with D unresolved. With 6 bases removed from V and 4 bases from J, the gap between germline ends came to 10 bases. The CDR3 contains 13 residues. Looked up from germline, CDR1 is ENHRY and CDR2 is SYGVKD. The CDR3 region is CAIRGSHYNEQFF. CDR3 sequence (DNA): TGTGCCATCAGGGGTAGCCATTACAATGAGCAGTTCTTC.

This clonotype was recorded a few times. The chain uses TRBV12-3 or TRBV12-4 and TRBJ2-6, with a possible D match to TRBD1 (5 bases). The CDR3 runs to 15 residues. V lost 2 bases to trimming and J lost 4 bases, with 9 bases between them. The CDR3, as DNA: TGTGCCAGCAGTTTACCAGGGCACGGGGCCAACGTCCTGACTTTC. This translates into CASSLPGHGANVLTF.